This T cell receptor beta chain was profiled in a study of technical replicates of blood from a handful of donors. Assay: immunoSEQ multiplex PCR; the TCRdb copy retains only in-frame clones and omits some. The sample holds over 65,000 clones, approximately 97% seen once. CDR1 is LNHDA and CDR2 is SQIVND in the germline V gene (reference sequence). V was trimmed by 5 bases and J by 8 bases, leaving 15 bases between them. The CDR3 has 13 amino acids. This clonotype was obtained from a human donor in good health. V and J are TRBV19 and TRBJ1-2, with D possibly matching TRBD1 (6 bases). Sequencing was carried out using T cells isolated from PBMCs. CDR3 nucleotide sequence: TGTGCCAGTAGTCCAGGGGATTTAGGAGGCTACACCTTC. It is translated as CASSPGDLGGYTF.